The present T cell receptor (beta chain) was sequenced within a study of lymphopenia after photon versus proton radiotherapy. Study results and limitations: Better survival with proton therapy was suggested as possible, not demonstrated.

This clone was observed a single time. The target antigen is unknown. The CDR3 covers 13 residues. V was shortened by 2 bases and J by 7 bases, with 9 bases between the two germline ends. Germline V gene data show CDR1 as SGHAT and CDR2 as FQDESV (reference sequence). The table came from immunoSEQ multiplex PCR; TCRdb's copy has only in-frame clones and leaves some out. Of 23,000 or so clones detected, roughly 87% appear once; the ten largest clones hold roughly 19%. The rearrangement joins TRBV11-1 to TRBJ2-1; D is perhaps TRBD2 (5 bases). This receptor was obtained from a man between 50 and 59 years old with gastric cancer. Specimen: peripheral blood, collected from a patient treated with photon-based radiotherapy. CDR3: CASSLMLANEQFF. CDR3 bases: TGTGCCAGCAGCTTAATGTTAGCGAATGAGCAGTTCTTC. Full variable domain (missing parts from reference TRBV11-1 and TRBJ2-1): EAEVAQSPRYKITEKSQAVAFWCDPISGHATLYWYRQILGQGPELLVQFQDESVVDDSQLPKDRFSAERLKGVDSTLKIQPAELGDSAMYLCASSLMLANEQFFGPGTRLTVL.